A few counts support the clone carrying this TCR beta chain. Its specificity is not known. MiXCR, applied by TCRdb to the RACE reads, yields one record per CDR3 protein. The sample carries a few hundred thousand distinct CDR3 sequences, about 6.3% recorded once. The sample is drawn from a study of human T cells and chemical hapten exposure. Study conclusions and caveats: PT1 expanded TCR counts correlated positively with patch test score. TCRs at a frequency above 1 in 1000 stayed unchanged with DPC sensitization.

Time point described: patch test 2, 6 weeks after DPC sensitization. Documented treatment: therapeutic diphenylcyclopropenone sensitization with weekly scalp DPC. Germline values: CDR1 MDHEN, CDR2 SYDVKM. V was trimmed by 6 bases and J by 3 bases, leaving 6 bases between them. The CDR3 covers 11 residues. Sequenced here: whole blood, sampled in connection with sensitization to the hapten diphenylcyclopropenone (DPC). This sequence originates from a woman aged 18-29 years with alopecia areata. Some clones in this sample may be carry-over from other donors' samples. The rearrangement links TRBV28 to TRBJ2-7, with D possibly matching TRBD2 (6 bases). In DNA, the CDR3 is TGTGCCAGCAGGGGAGGCTACGAGCAGTACTTC. Its protein is CASRGGYEQYF. Drawing the rest from reference TRBV28 and TRBJ2-7, the complete variable domain is DVKVTQSSRYLVKRTGEKVFLECVQDMDHENMFWYRQDPGLGLRLIYFSYDVKMKEKGDIPEGYSVSREKKERFSLILESASTNQTSMYLCASRGGYEQYFGPGTRLTVT.